The clone carrying this T cell receptor beta chain was observed at least ten times. What it binds is not known. V was trimmed by 5 bases and J by 3 bases, leaving 11 bases between them. The CDR3 length is 14 residues. Germline V gene lookup returns CDR1 SEHNR and CDR2 FQNEAQ (reference sequence). The data derive from a study of read filtering for tumor transcriptome and immune sequencing. Across the study: Under ten patients were R-ISS I, 16 were R-ISS II, 7 were R-ISS III. RNA-seq yielded only roughly 75 to 1,400 TCR reads, IR-seq about 4.05 to 11 million. Whole-study results and caveats: IR-seq captured clonotypes deeper and more reliably than RNA-seq. Without single-read clonotypes, shared clonotype proportions correlated more between IR-seq and RNA-seq.

From approximately 430 ng of RNA, a library with molecular barcoded alpha/delta and beta/gamma adaptors was made. TCRdb re-called the reads through MiXCR, storing one row per CDR3 protein. The sample yields about 93,000 distinct CDR3 sequences, roughly 21% seen once. Material: a population of CD138-negative cells sorted from bone marrow. The genes are TRBV7-9 and TRBJ2-1; maybe TRBD2 (5 bases). This clonotype was obtained from a donor aged 40 or over with multiple myeloma. The chain's CDR3 is CASSEKGLYNEQFF. The CDR3 region has the DNA TGTGCCAGCAGCGAAAAAGGACTCTACAATGAGCAGTTCTTC.